Below are 8 T cell receptor beta chains sequenced from a single sample in a study of a mutant IDH1 vaccine in newly diagnosed glioma (dated by TCRdb to about 2021). Antigens for these TCRs are unknown. The label giving this sample's time point can be read as: week 11, during vaccination. A 20-mer mutant IDH1 peptide at 300 micrograms in Montanide made up each vaccine dose, which was injected subcutaneously together with topical imiquimod. The method was the immunoSEQ multiplex PCR assay. TCRdb obtained this table from immuneACCESS and retained in-frame rearrangements with V and J assigned. These tables miss some clones; where compared with another copy, unresolved V genes account for less than half of the shortfall, and the remainder is unexplained. The sample table holds around 31,000 clones, of which around 89% were seen once. The ten largest account for less than 25% of the sample. The starting material was PBMCs, obtained from a glioma patient whose treatment included an IDH1 peptide vaccine. All receptors come from a young man with glioma.

This chain joins TRBV2 and TRBJ2-5; D gene unclear. The CDR3 runs to 12 residues. V gave up 8 bases and J gave up 2 bases, with 9 bases separating them. Germline CDR1 reads SNHLY; CDR2 reads FYNNEI. CDR3 in DNA: TGTGCCAGCGAAGACATTCAAGAGACCCAGTACTTC. Amino acids: CASEDIQETQYF.

This rearrangement joins TRBV4-2 to TRBJ2-7; D unclear. Trimming took off 0 bases at V and 1 base at J, with 10 bases between the two ends. Germline V CDR1 and CDR2: LGHNA, YNFKEQ. This CDR3 contains 15 residues. This CDR3 reads CASSQESATSYEQYF. CDR3 coding DNA: TGTGCCAGCAGCCAAGAATCGGCTACTTCCTACGAGCAGTACTTC.

The chain is built from TRBV4-3 and TRBJ1-6; perhaps TRBD1 as D (6 bases). The V end lost 6 bases, the J end lost 1 base, and 10 bases lay between the germline ends. Germline V CDR1 and CDR2: LGHNA, YSLEER. The CDR3 has 15 residues. CDR3 coding DNA: TGCGCCAGCAGTTTACAGGGTTCCTATAATTCACCCCTCCACTTT. Translating gives CASSLQGSYNSPLHF.

Within the sample, this clone is medium-sized (0.01 to 0.1%). The chain uses TRBV10-3 and TRBJ1-1; D may be TRBD1 (6 bases). V lost 4 bases to trimming and J lost 5 bases, with 20 bases between them. The CDR3 consists of 16 residues. Germline CDR1 is ENHRY and CDR2 is SYGVKD. The CDR3 sequence is CAISGQGRLRGTEAFF. The CDR3 region has the DNA TGTGCCATCAGTGGTCAGGGGCGCTTGAGGGGAACTGAAGCTTTCTTT.

The chain couples TRBV29-1 to TRBJ1-2, with no clear D. V was clipped by 1 base and J by 6 bases, with 6 bases between them. This CDR3 is built from 11 residues. CDR1 is SQVTM and CDR2 is ANQGSEA in the germline V gene. The CDR3 here is CSVEGANGYTF. The CDR3, as DNA: TGCAGCGTTGAAGGTGCCAATGGCTACACCTTC.

The V and J genes are TRBV29-1 and TRBJ1-1; D is ambiguous. Trimming pared 4 bases from V and 5 bases from J, leaving 11 bases between. Germline V CDR1 and CDR2: SQVTM, ANQGSEA. This CDR3 is 12 amino acids long. The CDR3 DNA sequence: TGCAGCGTTGGAGGGCGGAAGACTGAAGCTTTCTTT. Its translation is CSVGGRKTEAFF.

The CDR3 sequence: CASSLSGLQETQYF. The DNA of the CDR3 is TGTGCCAGCAGTCTTTCGGGACTTCAAGAGACCCAGTACTTC. The chain employs TRBV7-2 and TRBJ2-5; tentative D call: TRBD2 (6 bases). Trimming stripped 6 bases from V and 2 bases from J, with 13 bases between. Germline V gene sequence: CDR1 SGHTA, CDR2 FQGNSA. The CDR3 runs to 14 residues.

There are a few counts of this clone. This chain uses TRBV6-1 with TRBJ1-2, with D unresolved. The CDR3 runs 12 residues. Per germline, CDR1 MNHNS and CDR2 SASEGT. Trimming stripped 3 bases from V and 4 bases from J, with 6 bases between. The DNA of the CDR3 is TGTGCCAGCAGTGACAGGATCTATGGCTACACCTTC. It encodes CASSDRIYGYTF.